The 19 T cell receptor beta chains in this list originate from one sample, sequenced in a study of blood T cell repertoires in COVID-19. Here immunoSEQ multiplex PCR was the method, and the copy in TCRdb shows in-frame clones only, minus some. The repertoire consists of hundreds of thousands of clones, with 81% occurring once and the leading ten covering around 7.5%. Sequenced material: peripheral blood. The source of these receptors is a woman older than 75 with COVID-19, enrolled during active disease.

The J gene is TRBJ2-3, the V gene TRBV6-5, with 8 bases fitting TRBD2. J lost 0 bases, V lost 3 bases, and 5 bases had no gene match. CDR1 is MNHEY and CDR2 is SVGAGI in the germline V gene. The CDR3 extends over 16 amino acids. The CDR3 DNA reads TGTGCCAGCAGTTATAAAAGACTAGCGAGCACAGATACGCAGTATTTT. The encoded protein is CASSYKRLASTDTQYF.

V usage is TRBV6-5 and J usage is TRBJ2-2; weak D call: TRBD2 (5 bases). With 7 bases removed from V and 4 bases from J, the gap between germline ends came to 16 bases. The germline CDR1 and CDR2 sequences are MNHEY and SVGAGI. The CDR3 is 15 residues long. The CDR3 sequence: CASITGSVGTGELFF. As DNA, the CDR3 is TGTGCCAGCATTACGGGGAGCGTGGGCACCGGGGAGCTGTTTTTT.

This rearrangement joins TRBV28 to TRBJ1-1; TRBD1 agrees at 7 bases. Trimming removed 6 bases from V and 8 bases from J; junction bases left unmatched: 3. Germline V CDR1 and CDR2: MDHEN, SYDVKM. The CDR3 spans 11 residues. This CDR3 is CASRQTGEAFF. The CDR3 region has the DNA TGTGCCAGCAGGCAGACAGGGGAAGCTTTCTTT.

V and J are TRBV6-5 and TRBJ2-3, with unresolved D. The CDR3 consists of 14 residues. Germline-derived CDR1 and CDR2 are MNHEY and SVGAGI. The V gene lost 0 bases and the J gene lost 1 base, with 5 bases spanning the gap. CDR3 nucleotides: TGTGCCAGCAGTTACTCCCTCCGCACAGATACGCAGTATTTT. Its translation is CASSYSLRTDTQYF.

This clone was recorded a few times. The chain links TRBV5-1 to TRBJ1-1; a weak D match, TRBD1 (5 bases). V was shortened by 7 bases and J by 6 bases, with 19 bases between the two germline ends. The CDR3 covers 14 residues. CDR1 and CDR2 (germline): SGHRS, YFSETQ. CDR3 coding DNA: TGCGCCAGCTGGGCAGGGCAAACGTCGGCTGAAGCTTTCTTT. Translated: CASWAGQTSAEAFF.

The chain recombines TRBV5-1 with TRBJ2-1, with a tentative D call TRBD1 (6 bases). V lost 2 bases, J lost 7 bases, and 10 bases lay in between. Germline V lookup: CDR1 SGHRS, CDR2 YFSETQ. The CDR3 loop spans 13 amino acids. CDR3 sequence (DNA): TGCGCCAGCAGCTTACAGGGTCGGAATGAGCAGTTCTTC. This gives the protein CASSLQGRNEQFF.

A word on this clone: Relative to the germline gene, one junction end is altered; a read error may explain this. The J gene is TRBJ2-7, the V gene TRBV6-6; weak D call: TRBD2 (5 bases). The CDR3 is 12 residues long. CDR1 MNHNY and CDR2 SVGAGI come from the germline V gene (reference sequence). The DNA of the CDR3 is TGTGCCAGCAGTCGCCAGGAGGCCGAGCGGTACTTC. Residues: CASSRQEAERYF.

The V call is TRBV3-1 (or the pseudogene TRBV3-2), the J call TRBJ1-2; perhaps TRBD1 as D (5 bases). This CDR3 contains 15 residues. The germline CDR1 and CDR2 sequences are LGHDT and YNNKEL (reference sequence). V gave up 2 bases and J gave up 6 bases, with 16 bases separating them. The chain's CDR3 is CASSQSGTATHGYTF. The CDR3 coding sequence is TGTGCCAGCAGCCAAAGCGGGACCGCAACTCATGGCTACACCTTC.

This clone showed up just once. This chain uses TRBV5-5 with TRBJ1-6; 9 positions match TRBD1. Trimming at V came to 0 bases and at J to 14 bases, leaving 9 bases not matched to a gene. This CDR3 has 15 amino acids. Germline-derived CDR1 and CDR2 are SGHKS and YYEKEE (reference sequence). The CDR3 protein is CASSLVGTGPLALHF. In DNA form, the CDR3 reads TGTGCCAGCAGCTTGGTTGGGACAGGGCCCCTGGCCCTCCACTTT.

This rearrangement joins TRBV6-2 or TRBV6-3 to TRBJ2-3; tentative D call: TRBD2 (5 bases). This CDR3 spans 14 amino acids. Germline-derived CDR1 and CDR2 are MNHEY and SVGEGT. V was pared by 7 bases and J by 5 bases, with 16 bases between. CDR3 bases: TGTGCCAGCACCCCGGGCGGGTCCCGAGATACGCAGTATTTT. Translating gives CASTPGGSRDTQYF.

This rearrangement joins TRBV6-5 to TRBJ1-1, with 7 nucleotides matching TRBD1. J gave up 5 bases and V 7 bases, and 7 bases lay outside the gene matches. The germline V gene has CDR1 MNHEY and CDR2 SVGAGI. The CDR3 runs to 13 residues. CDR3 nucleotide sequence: TGTGCCAGCAACCAGGGGGTCGGGACTGAAGCTTTCTTT. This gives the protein CASNQGVGTEAFF.

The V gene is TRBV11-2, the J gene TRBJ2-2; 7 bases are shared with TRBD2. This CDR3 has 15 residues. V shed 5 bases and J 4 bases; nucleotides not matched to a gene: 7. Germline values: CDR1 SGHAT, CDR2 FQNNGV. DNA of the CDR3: TGTGCCAGCAGCCGCGGGGGTGGCCGCACCGGGGAGCTGTTTTTT. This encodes CASSRGGGRTGELFF.

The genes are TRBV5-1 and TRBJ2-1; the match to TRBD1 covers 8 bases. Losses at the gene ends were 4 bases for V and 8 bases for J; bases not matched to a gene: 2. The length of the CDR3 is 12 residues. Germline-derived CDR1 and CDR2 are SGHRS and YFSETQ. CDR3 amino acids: CASSRGQDEQFF. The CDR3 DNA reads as TGCGCCAGCAGCAGGGGACAGGATGAGCAGTTCTTC.

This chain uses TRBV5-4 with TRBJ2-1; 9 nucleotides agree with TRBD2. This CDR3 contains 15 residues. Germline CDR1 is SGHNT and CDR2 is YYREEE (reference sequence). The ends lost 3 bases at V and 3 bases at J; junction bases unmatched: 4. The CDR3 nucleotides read TGTGCCAGCAGCTCCGGACTAGCGAACTACAATGAGCAGTTCTTC. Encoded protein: CASSSGLANYNEQFF.

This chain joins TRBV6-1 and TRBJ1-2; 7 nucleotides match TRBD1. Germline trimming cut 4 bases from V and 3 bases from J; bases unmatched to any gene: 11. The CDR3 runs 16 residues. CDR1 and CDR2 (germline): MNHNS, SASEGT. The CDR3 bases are TGTGCCAGCAGTGGACATATAGCAGGGGGTGACTATGGCTACACCTTC. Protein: CASSGHIAGGDYGYTF.

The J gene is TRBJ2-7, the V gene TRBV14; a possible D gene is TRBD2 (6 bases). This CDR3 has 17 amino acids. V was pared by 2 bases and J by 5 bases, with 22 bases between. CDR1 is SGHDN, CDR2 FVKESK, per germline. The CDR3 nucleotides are TGTGCCAGCAGCCAAATCATCTCGGAGGGTCATGTCGACGAGCAGTACTTC. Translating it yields CASSQIISEGHVDEQYF.

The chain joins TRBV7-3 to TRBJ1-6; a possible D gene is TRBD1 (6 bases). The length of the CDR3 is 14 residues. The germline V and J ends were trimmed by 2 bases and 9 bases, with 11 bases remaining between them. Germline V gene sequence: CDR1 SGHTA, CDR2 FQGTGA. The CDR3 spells CASSLGGGGSPLHF. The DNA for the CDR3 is TGTGCCAGCAGCTTAGGAGGGGGGGGTTCACCCCTCCACTTT. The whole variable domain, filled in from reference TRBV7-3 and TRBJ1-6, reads GAGVSQTPSNKVTEKGKYVELRCDPISGHTALYWYRQSLGQGPEFLIYFQGTGAADDSGLPNDRFFAVRPEGSVSTLKIQRTERGDSAVYLCASSLGGGGSPLHFGNGTRLTVT.

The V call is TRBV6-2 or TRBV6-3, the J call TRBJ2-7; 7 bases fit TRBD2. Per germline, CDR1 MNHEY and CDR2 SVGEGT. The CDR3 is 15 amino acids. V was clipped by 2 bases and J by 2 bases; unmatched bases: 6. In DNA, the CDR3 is TGTGCCAGCAGTTACCCGTACCGGGGGGCCTACGAGCAGTACTTC. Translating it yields CASSYPYRGAYEQYF.

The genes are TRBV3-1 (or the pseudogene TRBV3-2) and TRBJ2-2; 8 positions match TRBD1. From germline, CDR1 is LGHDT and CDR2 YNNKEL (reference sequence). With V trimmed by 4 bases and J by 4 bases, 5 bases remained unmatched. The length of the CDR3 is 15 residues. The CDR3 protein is CASSPLDRATGELFF. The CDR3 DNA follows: TGTGCCAGCAGCCCTTTGGACAGGGCCACCGGGGAGCTGTTTTTT.